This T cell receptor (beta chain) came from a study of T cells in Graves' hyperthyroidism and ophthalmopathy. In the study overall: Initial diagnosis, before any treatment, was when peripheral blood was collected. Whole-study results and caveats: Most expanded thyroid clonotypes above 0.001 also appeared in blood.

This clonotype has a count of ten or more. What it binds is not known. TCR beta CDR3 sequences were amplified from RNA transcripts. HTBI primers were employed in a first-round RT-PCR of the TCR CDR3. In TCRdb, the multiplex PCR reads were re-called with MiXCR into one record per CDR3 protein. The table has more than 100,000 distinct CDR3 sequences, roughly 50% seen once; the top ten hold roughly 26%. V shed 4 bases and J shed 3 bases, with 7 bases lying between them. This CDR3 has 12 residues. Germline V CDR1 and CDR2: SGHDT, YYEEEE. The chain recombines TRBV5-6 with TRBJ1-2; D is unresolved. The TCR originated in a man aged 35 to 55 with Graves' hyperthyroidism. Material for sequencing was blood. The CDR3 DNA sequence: TGTGCCAGCAGCCTCCCGGACTATGGCTACACCTTC. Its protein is CASSLPDYGYTF.